This T cell receptor beta chain is drawn from a study of cytomegalovirus exposure and HLA in healthy donors. Study-level findings and limits: Relative to the approximately 670-donor mean, N-insertions were reportedly fewer in an Asian-associated ancestry cluster in a later analysis.

The germline V gene encodes CDR1 LNHNV and CDR2 YYDKDF (reference sequence). The CDR3 consists of 15 residues. The trim removed 5 bases at V and 2 bases at J, leaving 5 bases unmatched. The PCR ran on 60 Vbeta and 13 Jbeta primers. The data were produced by immunoSEQ multiplex PCR, yet TCRdb's version contains in-frame clones alone and is incomplete. The sample has roughly 130,000 clones, 75% to 85% seen once; the top ten hold over 3%. As for this clone: Its target is unknown.

The chain uses TRBV15 and TRBJ2-1, with 8 nucleotides matching TRBD2. The TCR was taken from a woman between 35 and 50 years old in good health and CMV-seronegative. The sample was PBMCs. The CDR3: CATSGAGGPYNEQFF. In DNA form, the CDR3 reads TGTGCCACCAGCGGGGCGGGAGGCCCCTACAATGAGCAGTTCTTC.